This TCR beta chain was documented in a study of blood T cell repertoires in COVID-19. Study information: COVID-19 samples collected from the United States, Italy and Spain covered acute and convalescent phases. The analysed material was cDNA or gDNA that came from T cells, B-cell-depleted T cells, or PBMCs.

Per germline, CDR1 MDHEN and CDR2 SYDVKM. The CDR3 runs 16 residues. The junction had 9 bases not matched to a gene; V was cut back by 5 bases and J by 3 bases. As handled by the study authors: Cell counts per sample came from amplifying reference gene primers. Assay: immunoSEQ multiplex PCR; the TCRdb copy retains only in-frame clones and omits some. V, J and clone size were drawn from that table, and D and trimming were deduced from the DNA. The sample includes 160,000 or so clones, more than 90% of them seen just once. Sequencing was performed on peripheral blood. The chain has TRBV28 and TRBJ1-1, with 10 bases lining up with TRBD1. This clonotype was obtained from a man in his 60s with active or convalescent COVID-19. The DNA of the CDR3 is TGTGCCAGCAGTCGGACAGGGGGAGTCCCTCACACTGAAGCTTTCTTT. Encoded protein: CASSRTGGVPHTEAFF. Combining the CDR3 with reference TRBV28 and TRBJ1-1 gives the whole variable domain DVKVTQSSRYLVKRTGEKVFLECVQDMDHENMFWYRQDPGLGLRLIYFSYDVKMKEKGDIPEGYSVSREKKERFSLILESASTNQTSMYLCASSRTGGVPHTEAFFGQGTRLTVV.